The rows below give T cell receptor beta chains drawn from one sample of a study of Ad26.COV2.S vaccination and SARS-CoV-2 variants. Sequencing was performed with immunoSEQ multiplex PCR; in TCRdb, only in-frame clones are kept and a portion is missing. Here the sample spans a few hundred thousand clones, roughly four fifths being singletons. The sample consisted of peripheral blood, taken in a trial of Ad26.COV2.S vaccine versus placebo. These receptors all stem from a person aged 18-65 years who received the Ad26.COV2.S COVID-19 vaccine or a placebo. The CDR3 runs from the conserved cysteine through the conserved F or W. Each record gives: clone size, D gene, J gene, V gene, CDR3 DNA, CDR3 protein. D genes are given only for firm matches. The listing skips clone size in some rows; elsewhere it reads once, few, many or a size class.

size: -; D: -; J: TRBJ2-7; V: TRBV6-2/TRBV6-3; DNA: TGTGCCAGCAGTCAGAATTTCCTCGAGCAGTACTTC; CDR3: CASSQNFLEQYF
size: -; D: -; J: TRBJ1-2; V: TRBV4-3; DNA: TGCGCCAGCAGCCAAGACTCACAGGGACGTTCCGGCTACACCTTC; CDR3: CASSQDSQGRSGYTF
size: -; D: TRBD2; J: TRBJ2-5; V: TRBV11-2; DNA: TGTGCCAGCAGCTTTGGACTAGCGGGAGGGGAGACCCAGTACTTC; CDR3: CASSFGLAGGETQYF
size: -; D: -; J: TRBJ1-1; V: TRBV5-1; DNA: TGCGCCAGCAGTGGGGAGGGCTACACTGAAGCTTTCTTT; CDR3: CASSGEGYTEAFF
size: few; D: TRBD1; J: TRBJ2-7; V: TRBV5-1; DNA: TGCGCCAGCAGAACAGGGGGCCACTACGAGCAGTACTTC; CDR3: CASRTGGHYEQYF
size: -; D: TRBD1; J: TRBJ1-4; V: TRBV5-1; DNA: TGCGCCAGCAGCCTGGAGGGGGCGCGAAGTGAAAAACTGTTTTTT; CDR3: CASSLEGARSEKLFF
size: -; D: -; J: TRBJ2-1; V: TRBV7-2; DNA: TGTGCCAGCAGCTTAGCGCTGAGGGGTGGGAATGAGCAGTTCTTC; CDR3: CASSLALRGGNEQFF
size: -; D: TRBD1; J: TRBJ1-4; V: TRBV6-6; DNA: TGTGCCAGCCGAACGGGACAGGGGAATGAAAAACTGTTTTTT; CDR3: CASRTGQGNEKLFF
size: -; D: TRBD1; J: TRBJ2-1; V: TRBV11-2; DNA: TGTGCCAGCAGCTTTCGTTCGGGGACAGCCTACAATGAGCAGTTCTTC; CDR3: CASSFRSGTAYNEQFF
size: -; D: -; J: TRBJ2-3; V: TRBV15; DNA: TGTGCCACCAGCAGAGGGGCCAACCCGCAGTATTTT; CDR3: CATSRGANPQYF
size: once; D: -; J: TRBJ2-7; V: TRBV28; DNA: TGTGCCAGCAGTCTAACCTACGAGCAGTACTTC; CDR3: CASSLTYEQYF
size: once; D: TRBD1; J: TRBJ1-3; V: TRBV2; DNA: TGTGCCAGCAATCAACAGGGGGCTGGAAACACCATATATTTT; CDR3: CASNQQGAGNTIYF
size: -; D: -; J: TRBJ2-7; V: TRBV3-1/TRBV3-2; DNA: TGTGCCAGCAGCCCCTTTACAGGTTTCTACGAGCAGTACTTC; CDR3: CASSPFTGFYEQYF
size: -; D: -; J: TRBJ2-5; V: TRBV30; DNA: TGTGCCTGGAGTACTACAGAGGAGACCCAGTACTTC; CDR3: CAWSTTEETQYF
size: -; D: -; J: TRBJ2-3; V: TRBV2; DNA: TGTGCCAGCAGTGAAGTTAGACCTACAAGGGGATTCACAGATACGCAGTATTTT; CDR3: CASSEVRPTRGFTDTQYF
size: -; D: -; J: TRBJ1-2; V: TRBV19; DNA: TGTGCCAGTAGCATGGGGCAGAGCTATGGCTACACCTTC; CDR3: CASSMGQSYGYTF
size: few; D: -; J: TRBJ1-5; V: TRBV3-1/TRBV3-2; DNA: TGTGCCAGCAGCCAAGGGGGGGCATATAGCAATCAGCCCCAGCATTTT; CDR3: CASSQGGAYSNQPQHF
size: few; D: -; J: TRBJ1-5; V: TRBV7-9; DNA: TGTGCCAGCAGCTTAGGGCCTCAGCCCCAGCATTTT; CDR3: CASSLGPQPQHF
size: -; D: TRBD1; J: TRBJ2-7; V: TRBV29-1; DNA: TGCAGCGTTGTGGACAGGGGGTTAACCTACGAGCAGTACTTC; CDR3: CSVVDRGLTYEQYF
size: -; D: -; J: TRBJ2-1; V: TRBV29-1; DNA: TGCAGCGTTGTGTGGGAGCCGAGGTACAATGAGCAGTTCTTC; CDR3: CSVVWEPRYNEQFF
size: -; D: -; J: TRBJ2-1; V: TRBV10-1; DNA: TGCGCCACCTCAGGGTACTCCTACAATGAGCAGTTCTTC; CDR3: CATSGYSYNEQFF
size: -; D: TRBD1; J: TRBJ2-2; V: TRBV11-3; DNA: TGTGCCAGCAGCCTCCGGGACAGGGTCAACACCGGGGAGCTGTTTTTT; CDR3: CASSLRDRVNTGELFF
size: -; D: -; J: TRBJ2-3; V: TRBV18; DNA: TGTGCCAGCTCAAGGGGCCTTGGCACAGATACGCAGTATTTT; CDR3: CASSRGLGTDTQYF
size: few; D: -; J: TRBJ1-1; V: TRBV5-8; DNA: TGTGCCAGCAGCTTGGCGGCAGGGCCATATAACACTGAAGCTTTCTTT; CDR3: CASSLAAGPYNTEAFF
size: -; D: -; J: TRBJ2-7; V: TRBV19; DNA: TGTGCCAGTAGTATCGGTAACAACCCGTACGAGCAGTACTTC; CDR3: CASSIGNNPYEQYF
size: -; D: TRBD1; J: TRBJ1-1; V: TRBV19; DNA: TGTGCCAGTAGTTCCGGGACAGGGAACACTGAAGCTTTCTTT; CDR3: CASSSGTGNTEAFF
size: -; D: TRBD1; J: TRBJ1-2; V: TRBV18; DNA: TGTGCCAGCTCACCCGACAGGGGACTCTATGGCTACACCTTC; CDR3: CASSPDRGLYGYTF
size: few; D: TRBD1; J: TRBJ1-3; V: TRBV2; DNA: TGTGCCAGCAGAGCCGACAGGGGGATCACCACCTCTGGAAACACCATATATTTT; CDR3: CASRADRGITTSGNTIYF
size: -; D: -; J: TRBJ1-2; V: TRBV12-3/TRBV12-4; DNA: TGTGCCAGCAGCTTACTCAGACAGTATGGCTACACCTTC; CDR3: CASSLLRQYGYTF
size: -; D: -; J: TRBJ1-1; V: TRBV11-2; DNA: TGTGCCAGCAGCACCCTAAATCGCCACGGAGCTTTCTTT; CDR3: CASSTLNRHGAFF
size: -; D: -; J: TRBJ2-3; V: TRBV28; DNA: TGTGCCAGCACCATCGGAGATACGCAGTATTTT; CDR3: CASTIGDTQYF
size: -; D: -; J: TRBJ1-2; V: TRBV3-1/TRBV3-2; DNA: TGTGCCAGCAGCCAAGATCGTCTATCGAACTATGGCTACACCTTC; CDR3: CASSQDRLSNYGYTF
size: -; D: -; J: TRBJ2-7; V: TRBV6-2/TRBV6-3; DNA: TGTGCCAGCAGCCCAATCCGTGGGGAGTCAGGGCAGTACTTC; CDR3: CASSPIRGESGQYF
size: -; D: TRBD1; J: TRBJ1-5; V: TRBV4-3; DNA: TGCGCCAGCAGCCAGGGGACAGGGGATGGTTTGTATCAGCCCCAGCATTTT; CDR3: CASSQGTGDGLYQPQHF
size: -; D: TRBD2; J: TRBJ2-1; V: TRBV18; DNA: TGTGCCAGCTCACCACTAGCGGGAGCCAATGAGCAGTTCTTC; CDR3: CASSPLAGANEQFF
size: -; D: TRBD1; J: TRBJ1-2; V: TRBV7-2; DNA: TGTGCCAGCAGCTCAAGACAGGGGGCAGGCTATGGCTACACCTTC; CDR3: CASSSRQGAGYGYTF
size: -; D: -; J: TRBJ2-7; V: TRBV9; DNA: TGTGCCAGCAGCCCCCGGGTAGAGGGGCTAGGCTACGAGCAGTACTTC; CDR3: CASSPRVEGLGYEQYF
size: -; D: -; J: TRBJ2-7; V: TRBV13; DNA: TGTGCCAGCAGCCCCCGGCGGGGACCTTCCTACGAGCAGTACTTC; CDR3: CASSPRRGPSYEQYF
size: few; D: -; J: TRBJ1-5; V: TRBV2; DNA: TGTGCCAGCAGTGAAAGCGGCCTGGTCAATCAGCCCCAGCATTTT; CDR3: CASSESGLVNQPQHF
size: -; D: TRBD1; J: TRBJ1-2; V: TRBV7-2; DNA: TGTGCCAGCAGCCCACGGACAGGGGGCGACGGTGGCTACACCTTC; CDR3: CASSPRTGGDGGYTF
size: -; D: -; J: TRBJ2-7; V: TRBV11-2; DNA: TGTGCCAGCAGCTTAGAACAGGGCCACTACGAGCAGTACTTC; CDR3: CASSLEQGHYEQYF
size: -; D: -; J: TRBJ2-3; V: TRBV5-1; DNA: TGCGCCAGCAGCCCGGGACTCTCTAGCACAGATACGCAGTATTTT; CDR3: CASSPGLSSTDTQYF
size: -; D: -; J: TRBJ2-7; V: TRBV27; DNA: TGTGCCAGCAAATTCACACAGGGCTACGAGCAGTACTTC; CDR3: CASKFTQGYEQYF
size: -; D: TRBD2; J: TRBJ2-2; V: TRBV11-2; DNA: TGTGCCAGCAGCCTCCGACTAGCGGGGGGGCCCGGGGAGCTGTTTTTT; CDR3: CASSLRLAGGPGELFF
size: -; D: -; J: TRBJ1-6; V: TRBV7-2; DNA: TGTGCCAGCAGCTTGCGGCTCCCATCCGTAAATTCACCCCTCCACTTT; CDR3: CASSLRLPSVNSPLHF
size: -; D: TRBD1; J: TRBJ1-6; V: TRBV19; DNA: TGTGCCAGTAGTTCGGCAGGGGGTACCTATAATTCACCCCTCCACTTT; CDR3: CASSSAGGTYNSPLHF
size: -; D: -; J: TRBJ2-1; V: TRBV10-3; DNA: TGTGCCATCAGTGGGGGGCCTAGCGGAGTCTACAATGAGCAGTTCTTC; CDR3: CAISGGPSGVYNEQFF
size: -; D: -; J: TRBJ1-1; V: TRBV27; DNA: TGTGCCAGCAGTTCACCCGGACAGAGCACTGAAGCTTTCTTT; CDR3: CASSSPGQSTEAFF
size: -; D: -; J: TRBJ2-7; V: TRBV3-1/TRBV3-2; DNA: TGTGCCAGCAGCCAAGCTTCGACTCACTCCTACGAGCAGTACTTC; CDR3: CASSQASTHSYEQYF
size: few; D: -; J: TRBJ1-2; V: TRBV6-5; DNA: TGTGCCAGCAGTTCCGGACGGCGGATTTCTAACTATGGCTACACCTTC; CDR3: CASSSGRRISNYGYTF
size: -; D: -; J: TRBJ2-7; V: TRBV4-1; DNA: TGCGCCAGCAGCCAACCCCCCGGGGGGCTAAACTACGAGCAGTACTTC; CDR3: CASSQPPGGLNYEQYF
size: -; D: TRBD1; J: TRBJ1-4; V: TRBV9; DNA: TGTGCCAGCAGCGTTAAACAGGGGGCGGCTGAAAAACTGTTTTTT; CDR3: CASSVKQGAAEKLFF